The 32 T cell receptor beta chains below come from one sample, sequenced in a study of shared clonotypes between healthy human individuals. The assay was immunoSEQ multiplex PCR, and TCRdb's table has in-frame clones only and misses some. Among over a million clones listed, approximately 97% were seen once. Sequenced material: naive CD4+ T cells sorted from blood. Subset defined: CD45RA+ positively selected. The source of these receptors is a man aged 25 to 40 in good health.

V usage is TRBV18 and J usage is TRBJ2-3; the D call may be TRBD1 or TRBD2 (5 bases each). The CDR3 has 15 residues. Germline CDR1 KGHSH, CDR2 LQKENI. Deletions cut 3 bases from V and 0 bases from J, with 10 bases between. CDR3 protein: CASSPGRTSTDTQYF. The DNA of the CDR3 is TGTGCCAGCTCACCGGGACGAACGAGCACAGATACGCAGTATTTT.

The chain employs TRBV10-2 and TRBJ2-2; 7 positions match TRBD1. With V trimmed by 6 bases and J by 1 base, 5 bases remained unmatched. CDR1 WSHSY and CDR2 SAAADI come from the germline V gene. CDR3 length: 15 residues. The CDR3 sequence is CASSLRQGNTGELFF. The CDR3 region has the DNA TGCGCCAGCAGCTTGAGACAGGGGAACACCGGGGAGCTGTTTTTT.

The J gene is TRBJ2-3, the V gene TRBV6-1; D gene uncertain. The germline V gene has CDR1 MNHNS and CDR2 SASEGT. This CDR3 spans 13 amino acids. V was trimmed by 8 bases and J by 2 bases, leaving 11 bases between them. CDR3 DNA: TGTGCCAGCGGAATAAAATCCACAGATACGCAGTATTTT. This translates into CASGIKSTDTQYF.

This chain uses TRBV7-2 with TRBJ2-7; a weak D match, TRBD2 (5 bases). The CDR3 is 15 amino acids. Looked up from germline, CDR1 is SGHTA and CDR2 is FQGNSA. V was clipped by 2 bases and J by 4 bases, with 15 bases between them. CDR3 region: CASSLSSGVAYEQYF. CDR3 nucleotide sequence: TGTGCCAGCAGCTTATCCAGCGGAGTAGCTTACGAGCAGTACTTC.

The chain employs TRBV7-9 and TRBJ1-1; D remains unclear. With 5 bases removed from V and 10 bases from J, the gap between germline ends came to 14 bases. CDR1 and CDR2 (germline): SEHNR, FQNEAQ (reference sequence). The CDR3 totals 12 residues. CDR3 residues: CASSGGLEGAFF. Here the CDR3 DNA reads TGTGCCAGCAGCGGCGGCTTAGAGGGAGCTTTCTTT. The full variable domain, completed using reference TRBV7-9 and TRBJ1-1, is DTGVSQNPRHKITKRGQNVTFRCDPISEHNRLYWYRQTLGQGPEFLTYFQNEAQLEKSRLLSDRFSAERPKGSFSTLEIQRTEQGDSAMYLCASSGGLEGAFFGQGTRLTVV.

The chain has TRBV2 and TRBJ2-2, with 11 bases lining up with TRBD2. The CDR3 spans 15 residues. Per germline, CDR1 SNHLY and CDR2 FYNNEI. V lost 6 bases to trimming and J lost 6 bases; unmatched junction nucleotides: 6. The CDR3 sequence: CASRKGSGRAGELFF. The DNA for the CDR3 is TGTGCCAGCAGGAAGGGTAGCGGGAGGGCCGGGGAGCTGTTTTTT.

CDR3 DNA sequence: TGTGCCAGCGGGGGACAGAATAATTCACCCCTCCACTTT. Protein product: CASGGQNNSPLHF. The chain couples TRBV6-1 to TRBJ1-6, with 7 bases aligning to TRBD1. CDR1 is MNHNS and CDR2 is SASEGT in the germline V gene. J lost 5 bases, V lost 8 bases, and 3 bases had no gene match. This CDR3 is 13 amino acids long.

This chain connects TRBV6-1 to TRBJ2-2, with TRBD1 identical over 7 bases. The J segment lost 4 bases and the V segment lost 4 bases, leaving 3 bases of the junction unmatched. CDR1 is MNHNS, CDR2 SASEGT, per germline. The CDR3 spans 14 residues. CDR3 DNA sequence: TGTGCCAGCAGTGTAAACAGGGGCACCGGGGAGCTGTTTTTT. Encoded protein: CASSVNRGTGELFF.

The V and J genes are TRBV5-4 and TRBJ2-7; the match to TRBD2 covers 9 bases. This CDR3 spans 15 amino acids. The V and J ends lost 4 bases and 1 base, in that order; junction bases with no gene match: 6. Germline V lookup: CDR1 SGHNT, CDR2 YYREEE (reference sequence). Here the CDR3 DNA reads TGTGCCAGCAGCCAGAAGACTAGCGGATCCTACGAGCAGTACTTC. Translation gives CASSQKTSGSYEQYF.

J is TRBJ1-2 and V is TRBV29-1; possibly TRBD1 for D (6 bases). With 2 bases removed from V and 4 bases from J, the gap between germline ends came to 17 bases. This CDR3 contains 15 residues. Germline V gene sequence: CDR1 SQVTM, CDR2 ANQGSEA. Here the CDR3 DNA reads TGCAGCGTTGAAAACCGGAAGGGGGGATTCTATGGCTACACCTTC. Translated: CSVENRKGGFYGYTF.

The chain couples TRBV28 to TRBJ1-2; 7 bases are shared with TRBD1. Trimming at V came to 7 bases and at J to 4 bases, leaving 6 bases not matched to a gene. Germline values: CDR1 MDHEN, CDR2 SYDVKM. The CDR3 spans 13 residues. This CDR3 reads CASTADRVYGYTF. In DNA, the CDR3 is TGTGCCAGCACCGCCGACAGGGTCTATGGCTACACCTTC.

V gene TRBV25-1 combines with J gene TRBJ1-1; 7 positions match TRBD1. The length of the CDR3 is 15 residues. Trimming took 3 bases from V and 5 from J; bases not matched to a gene: 9. The germline V gene has CDR1 MGHDK and CDR2 SYGVNS. CDR3 sequence: CASSDPQGGRTEAFF. In DNA form, the CDR3 reads TGTGCCAGCAGTGACCCTCAGGGGGGGAGGACTGAAGCTTTCTTT.

The chain links TRBV5-5 to TRBJ1-1; D gene uncertain. The ends were cut back, 5 bases at V and 2 bases at J, with 10 bases in the middle. The CDR3 spans 13 residues. CDR1 and CDR2 (germline): SGHKS, YYEKEE (reference sequence). Here the CDR3 DNA reads TGTGCCAGCAGTGGTGGGCAAAACACTGAAGCTTTCTTT. This codes for CASSGGQNTEAFF. The full variable domain, with the rest looked up from reference TRBV5-5 and TRBJ1-1, is DAGVTQSPTHLIKTRGQQVTLRCSPISGHKSVSWYQQVLGQGPQFIFQYYEKEERGRGNFPDRFSARQFPNYSSELNVNALLLGDSALYLCASSGGQNTEAFFGQGTRLTVV.

The chain links TRBV6-6 to TRBJ2-7; 7 bases are shared with TRBD2. The J segment lost 7 bases and the V segment lost 6 bases, leaving 15 bases of the junction unmatched. CDR3 length: 15 amino acids. Germline CDR1 is MNHNY and CDR2 is SVGAGI (reference sequence). The CDR3 loop reads CASRAKALAAWEQYF. The CDR3 DNA reads TGTGCCAGCAGGGCAAAAGCCCTAGCGGCATGGGAGCAGTACTTC.

The chain employs TRBV7-2 and TRBJ2-2; the match to TRBD2 covers 11 bases. The CDR3 runs 15 residues. The V gene's germline CDR1 is SGHTA and CDR2 FQGNSA. The J segment lost 8 bases and the V segment lost 1 base, leaving 3 bases of the junction unmatched. In DNA form, the CDR3 reads TGTGCCAGCAGCTTAGTCCTAGCGGGAGGTGGGGAGCTGTTTTTT. Its protein is CASSLVLAGGGELFF.

V usage is TRBV7-6 and J usage is TRBJ2-7; weak D call: TRBD2 (6 bases). Germline-derived CDR1 and CDR2 are SGHVS and FNYEAQ. V lost 3 bases to trimming and J lost 0 bases, with 12 bases between them. The CDR3 is 15 amino acids. CDR3 in DNA: TGTGCCAGCAGCTTCGGGGGAGGCAACTCCTACGAGCAGTACTTC. Amino acids: CASSFGGGNSYEQYF.

This clone was observed once. The rearrangement links TRBV7-3 to TRBJ2-2; the match to TRBD2 covers 7 bases. The CDR3 length is 16 residues. Germline lookup yields CDR1 SGHTA and CDR2 FQGTGA. V lost 3 bases and J lost 5; bases outside the gene matches: 9. CDR3 coding DNA: TGTGCCAGCAGCTTGGGGAGGGGAGGACGAACCGGGGAGCTGTTTTTT. Protein: CASSLGRGGRTGELFF.

CDR3 amino acids: CASSLMRSGSNTGELFF. In DNA form, the CDR3 reads TGTGCCAGCAGCTTAATGCGTAGCGGATCGAACACCGGGGAGCTGTTTTTT. The chain has TRBV7-3 and TRBJ2-2; D is possibly TRBD2 (6 bases). The CDR3 sequence is 17 residues long. V was trimmed by 1 base and J by 0 bases, leaving 12 bases between them. Germline V gene lookup returns CDR1 SGHTA and CDR2 FQGTGA.

J is TRBJ1-1 and V is TRBV5-6; 7 bases agree with TRBD1. V lost 4 bases, J lost 6 bases, and 6 bases stayed unmatched. The CDR3 has 13 amino acids. The germline V gene encodes CDR1 SGHDT and CDR2 YYEEEE. DNA of the CDR3: TGTGCCAGCAGCCCGGGACAGTCGGCTGAAGCTTTCTTT. Its translation is CASSPGQSAEAFF.

The chain has TRBV15 and TRBJ2-7; TRBD2 matches 7 bases. CDR1 and CDR2 from the germline V gene are LNHNV and YYDKDF (reference sequence). The CDR3 has 15 amino acids. J gave up 3 bases and V 0 bases, and 5 bases lay outside the gene matches. The CDR3 bases are TGTGCCACCAGCAGAGAGGGGGGGTCAAACTACGAGCAGTACTTC. Residues: CATSREGGSNYEQYF.

The count of this clone is one. The gene calls are TRBV15 and TRBJ2-7, with a weak D call TRBD2 (5 bases). The length of the CDR3 is 15 residues. Trimming took 0 bases from V and 7 from J, leaving 16 bases between them. Germline V gives CDR1 LNHNV, CDR2 YYDKDF (reference sequence). The CDR3 bases are TGTGCCACCAGCAGAGATCGGGCAGAATCGGGGGAGCAGTACTTC. It translates to CATSRDRAESGEQYF.

The rearrangement uses TRBV7-2 and TRBJ2-2; 7 bases fit TRBD2. With 1 base clipped from V and 4 bases from J, the junction kept 9 bases outside the gene matches. The CDR3 is 17 amino acids. Germline-derived CDR1 and CDR2 are SGHTA and FQGNSA. This CDR3 is CASSLVSRELRTGELFF. DNA for the CDR3: TGTGCCAGCAGCTTAGTGTCGCGGGAGCTCCGCACCGGGGAGCTGTTTTTT.

J is TRBJ1-1 and V is TRBV5-4; TRBD1 matches 7 bases. V trimming: 4 bases; J trimming: 1 base; junction bases outside the gene matches: 7. The CDR3 has 15 amino acids. CDR1 and CDR2 (germline): SGHNT, YYREEE (reference sequence). This CDR3 reads CASSHRGAGNTEAFF. The CDR3 DNA is TGTGCCAGCAGCCACAGGGGAGCTGGGAACACTGAAGCTTTCTTT.

The J gene is TRBJ2-7, the V gene TRBV9, with TRBD1 as a possible D gene (6 bases). CDR3 length: 14 amino acids. Deletions cut 4 bases from V and 5 bases from J, with 16 bases between. CDR1 and CDR2 (germline): SGDLS, YYNGEE. This CDR3 is CASSQSGQRNEQYF. The CDR3 bases are TGTGCCAGCAGCCAAAGCGGACAGCGAAACGAGCAGTACTTC.

This rearrangement joins TRBV21-1 to TRBJ2-7; TRBD2 was called by the table and not checked on the DNA. TRBV21-1 is deemed a pseudogene. CDR3 length: 17 residues. CDR3 region: CASSNSGLAGVFYEQYF. In DNA form, the CDR3 reads TGTGCCAGCAGCAACTCGGGACTAGCGGGAGTCTTCTACGAGCAGTACTTC.

This chain connects TRBV10-3 to TRBJ2-2; the D is unclear. CDR1 ENHRY and CDR2 SYGVKD come from the germline V gene. This CDR3 region has 16 residues. V was shortened by 3 bases and J by 1 base, with 12 bases between the two germline ends. The CDR3 reads CAISESPLMNTGELFF. As DNA, the CDR3 is TGTGCCATCAGTGAATCTCCACTGATGAACACCGGGGAGCTGTTTTTT.

This rearrangement joins TRBV6-5 to TRBJ2-1; possibly TRBD2 for D (6 bases). Germline lookup yields CDR1 MNHEY and CDR2 SVGAGI. The CDR3 runs to 14 residues. V gave up 6 bases and J gave up 8 bases, with 17 bases separating them. Here the CDR3 reads CASREGRGGDEQFF. The CDR3 region has the DNA TGTGCCAGCAGAGAGGGGCGGGGCGGCGATGAGCAGTTCTTC.

V gene TRBV19 combines with J gene TRBJ2-7; no firm D call. Trimming removed 5 bases at V and 3 bases at J, with 11 bases between. CDR3 length: 13 residues. From germline, CDR1 is LNHDA and CDR2 SQIVND (reference sequence). This CDR3 reads CASSLNPGYEQYF. CDR3 in DNA: TGTGCCAGTAGTCTAAACCCAGGCTACGAGCAGTACTTC.

V is TRBV7-7 and J is TRBJ2-3, with D maybe TRBD2 (5 bases). Deletions cut 5 bases from V and 3 bases from J, with 9 bases between. Germline CDR1 SSHAT, CDR2 FNYEAQ (reference sequence). This CDR3 spans 13 amino acids. CDR3 bases: TGTGCCAGCAGCCTGAGACTAACAGATACGCAGTATTTT. Its protein product is CASSLRLTDTQYF.

This chain connects TRBV25-1 to TRBJ1-1; D is possibly TRBD1 (5 bases). The CDR3 covers 15 residues. V lost 4 bases to trimming and J lost 0 bases, with 12 bases between them. From germline, CDR1 is MGHDK and CDR2 SYGVNS. This chain's CDR3 is CASSAPGLMNTEAFF. The CDR3 DNA sequence: TGTGCCAGCAGTGCTCCGGGACTGATGAACACTGAAGCTTTCTTT.

The rearrangement links TRBV20-1 to TRBJ2-7; D is ambiguous. CDR3 length equals 11 residues. Germline lookup yields CDR1 DFQATT and CDR2 SNEGSKA (reference sequence). V lost 7 bases and J lost 1, with 8 bases in between. Here the CDR3 reads CSGLGSYEQYF. Here the CDR3 DNA reads TGCAGTGGCCTAGGATCCTACGAGCAGTACTTC.

V usage is TRBV7-2 and J usage is TRBJ2-1, with D unresolved. CDR3 size: 16 residues. CDR1 is SGHTA, CDR2 FQGNSA, per germline. Trimming removed 1 base at V and 2 bases at J, with 12 bases between. The CDR3: CASSLVGAGAYNEQFF. The CDR3 region has the DNA TGTGCCAGCAGCTTAGTTGGCGCCGGAGCCTACAATGAGCAGTTCTTC.